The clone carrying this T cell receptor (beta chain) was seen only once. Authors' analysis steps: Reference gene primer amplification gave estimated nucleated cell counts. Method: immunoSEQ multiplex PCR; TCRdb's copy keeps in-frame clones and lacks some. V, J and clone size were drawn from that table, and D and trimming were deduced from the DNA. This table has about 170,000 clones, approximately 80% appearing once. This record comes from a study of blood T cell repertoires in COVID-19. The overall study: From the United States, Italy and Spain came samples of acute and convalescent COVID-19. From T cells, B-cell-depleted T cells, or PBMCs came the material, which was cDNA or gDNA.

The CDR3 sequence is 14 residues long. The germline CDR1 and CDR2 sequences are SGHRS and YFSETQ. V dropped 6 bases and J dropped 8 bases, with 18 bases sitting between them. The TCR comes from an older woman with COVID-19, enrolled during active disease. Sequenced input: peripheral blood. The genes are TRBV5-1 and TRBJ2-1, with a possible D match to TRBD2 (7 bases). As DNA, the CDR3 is TGCGCCAGCAACCCCCGCGGGGGCGCAGATGAGCAGTTCTTC. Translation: CASNPRGGADEQFF.